This is a list of T cell receptor beta chains from one sample in a study of human T cells and chemical hapten exposure. TCRdb re-called the RACE reads with MiXCR, one entry per CDR3 protein. The sample includes some 98,000 distinct CDR3 sequences, 10% to 11% of them seen just once. This specimen consisted of whole blood, obtained in connection with sensitization to the hapten diphenylcyclopropenone (DPC). All receptors derive from an older woman with alopecia areata. Some clones in this sample may be carry-over from other donors' samples. Both conserved end residues are part of each CDR3. A D gene is named only where the DNA matches it firmly. Part of the rows lack a size; the others show once, few, many or a class for expanded clones.

size: .
J: TRBJ2-1
D: .
V: TRBV3-1
CDR3: CASSPVSGQSSYNEQFF
DNA: TGTGCCAGCAGCCCAGTTTCGGGGCAGAGCTCCTACAATGAGCAGTTCTTC

size: many
J: TRBJ1-1
D: .
V: TRBV7-2
CDR3: CASSLWNTEAFF
DNA: TGTGCCAGCAGCTTGTGGAACACTGAAGCTTTCTTT

size: .
J: TRBJ1-2
D: TRBD1
V: TRBV4-1
CDR3: CASSQTGSHGYTF
DNA: TGCGCCAGCAGCCAGACAGGGAGCCATGGCTACACCTTC

size: many
J: TRBJ1-1
D: .
V: TRBV6-6
CDR3: CASIRGNTEAFF
DNA: TGTGCCAGCATCCGGGGTAACACTGAAGCTTTCTTT

size: .
J: TRBJ2-5
D: .
V: TRBV9
CDR3: CASSVVSGETQYF
DNA: TGTGCCAGCAGCGTAGTATCCGGAGAGACCCAGTACTTC

size: many
J: TRBJ2-5
D: TRBD1
V: TRBV7-6
CDR3: CASSPGQGETQYF
DNA: TGTGCCAGCAGCCCGGGACAGGGGGAGACCCAGTACTTC

size: .
J: TRBJ2-3
D: .
V: TRBV11-2
CDR3: CASSLRQGLSTDTQYF
DNA: TGTGCCAGCAGCTTACGGCAGGGCCTTAGCACAGATACGCAGTATTTT

size: many
J: TRBJ2-1
D: TRBD2
V: TRBV10-3
CDR3: CAISEGLAGVNEQFF
DNA: TGTGCCATCAGTGAGGGACTAGCGGGGGTAAATGAGCAGTTCTTC

size: .
J: TRBJ2-1
D: TRBD2
V: TRBV7-2
CDR3: CASSLTGGPNEQFF
DNA: TGTGCCAGCAGCTTAACGGGGGGGCCTAATGAGCAGTTCTTC

size: few
J: TRBJ1-2
D: TRBD1
V: TRBV20-1
CDR3: CSAGTASLNYGYTF
DNA: TGCAGTGCGGGGACAGCTTCGCTCAACTATGGCTACACCTTC

size: many
J: TRBJ2-1
D: .
V: TRBV15
CDR3: CATSGKGGSSYNEQFF
DNA: TGTGCCACCAGCGGTAAAGGGGGGAGCTCCTACAATGAGCAGTTCTTC

size: many
J: TRBJ2-7
D: TRBD1
V: TRBV3-1
CDR3: CASSPGQGADEQYF
DNA: TGTGCCAGCAGCCCCGGACAGGGGGCAGACGAGCAGTACTTC

size: many
J: TRBJ1-4
D: .
V: TRBV29-1
CDR3: CSVAWGTSSEKLFF
DNA: TGCAGCGTTGCTTGGGGGACTTCCAGTGAAAAACTGTTTTTT

size: .
J: TRBJ2-7
D: .
V: TRBV7-9
CDR3: CASSLAWLSEGGLPYEQYF
DNA: TGTGCCAGCAGCTTAGCGTGGCTATCGGAGGGGGGCCTCCCCTACGAGCAGTACTTC

size: few
J: TRBJ2-2
D: .
V: TRBV20-1
CDR3: CSARDYSNTGELFF
DNA: TGCAGTGCGAGAGACTACTCGAACACCGGGGAGCTGTTTTTT

size: few
J: TRBJ2-1
D: .
V: TRBV10-3
CDR3: CAISADNEQFF
DNA: TGTGCCATCAGTGCCGACAATGAGCAGTTCTTC

size: many
J: TRBJ1-2
D: .
V: TRBV3-1
CDR3: CASSQEVRYGYTF
DNA: TGTGCCAGCAGCCAAGAGGTCAGGTATGGCTACACCTTC

size: many
J: TRBJ1-2
D: TRBD1
V: TRBV29-1
CDR3: CSGRSGTGRNGYTF
DNA: TGCAGCGGAAGATCCGGGACAGGGAGGAATGGCTACACCTTC

size: .
J: TRBJ1-2
D: .
V: TRBV6-1
CDR3: CASSELAGSNCGYTF
DNA: TGTGCCAGCAGTGAGTTAGCCGGGAGTAACTGTGGCTACACCTTC

size: few
J: TRBJ2-5
D: TRBD2
V: TRBV20-1
CDR3: CSASEWRGALETQYF
DNA: TGCAGTGCTAGTGAGTGGCGGGGGGCCTTGGAGACCCAGTACTTC

size: .
J: TRBJ2-3
D: TRBD2
V: TRBV7-3
CDR3: CASSLGLAGVGTDTQYF
DNA: TGTGCCAGCAGCTTGGGACTAGCGGGGGTCGGCACAGATACGCAGTATTTT

size: many
J: TRBJ1-2
D: TRBD1
V: TRBV20-1
CDR3: CSAHSGTGLPYGYTF
DNA: TGCAGTGCCCACTCCGGGACAGGGCTTCCCTATGGCTACACCTTC

size: .
J: TRBJ2-7
D: .
V: TRBV20-1
CDR3: CSARTSGATYEQYF
DNA: TGCAGTGCTAGGACCTCGGGGGCCACCTACGAGCAGTACTTC

size: few
J: TRBJ2-5
D: .
V: TRBV5-1
CDR3: CASSAGRKKSF
DNA: TGCGCCAGCAGCGCTGGCCGAAAGAAGAGCTTC

size: few
J: TRBJ2-3
D: .
V: TRBV6-1
CDR3: CASSGGDASTDTQYF
DNA: TGTGCCAGCAGTGGTGGGGACGCTAGCACAGATACGCAGTATTTT

size: few
J: TRBJ2-2
D: TRBD1
V: TRBV7-9
CDR3: CASSLTWDSRTGELFF
DNA: TGTGCCAGCAGCTTGACTTGGGACAGTCGCACCGGGGAGCTGTTTTTT

size: .
J: TRBJ2-3
D: .
V: TRBV6-1
CDR3: CASSEGGNTDTQYF
DNA: TGTGCCAGCAGTGAAGGGGGAAACACAGATACGCAGTATTTT

size: .
J: TRBJ2-2
D: .
V: TRBV30
CDR3: CAWSLLGQPPGELFF
DNA: TGTGCCTGGAGTCTTTTGGGCCAACCGCCCGGGGAGCTGTTTTTT

size: many
J: TRBJ1-2
D: TRBD1
V: TRBV10-2
CDR3: CASSAAGTGLGDGYTF
DNA: TGCGCCAGCAGTGCCGCCGGGACAGGGTTAGGTGACGGCTACACCTTC

size: many
J: TRBJ1-1
D: .
V: TRBV2
CDR3: CASSAAPGTEAFF
DNA: TGTGCCAGCAGCGCCGCCCCGGGCACTGAAGCTTTCTTT

size: many
J: TRBJ2-7
D: TRBD2
V: TRBV25-1
CDR3: CASSDPTSGGYEQYF
DNA: TGTGCCAGCAGTGACCCGACTAGCGGGGGGTACGAGCAGTACTTC

size: few
J: TRBJ2-5
D: TRBD2
V: TRBV20-1
CDR3: CSAKNSGGNGETQYF
DNA: TGCAGTGCTAAAAATAGCGGGGGGAATGGAGAGACCCAGTACTTC

size: many
J: TRBJ1-5
D: .
V: TRBV18
CDR3: CASSFNTGLMNNQPQHF
DNA: TGTGCCAGCTCATTCAACACCGGGCTGATGAACAATCAGCCCCAGCATTTT

size: many
J: TRBJ1-5
D: .
V: TRBV20-1
CDR3: CSASRPALYDQPQHF
DNA: TGCAGTGCGAGCCGGCCAGCCCTGTATGATCAGCCCCAGCATTTT

size: few
J: TRBJ2-1
D: .
V: TRBV7-6
CDR3: CASSLELARLQFF
DNA: TGTGCCAGCAGCTTAGAGCTTGCCAGGCTTCAGTTCTTC

size: few
J: TRBJ1-2
D: .
V: TRBV20-1
CDR3: CSAPHDNYGYTF
DNA: TGCAGTGCCCCCCATGACAACTATGGCTACACCTTC

size: .
J: TRBJ1-5
D: .
V: TRBV19
CDR3: CASSSDTKVAGNQPQHF
DNA: TGTGCCAGTAGTTCGGACACGAAAGTAGCGGGCAATCAGCCCCAGCATTTT

size: many
J: TRBJ1-2
D: .
V: TRBV13
CDR3: CASRLDLIRNYGYTF
DNA: TGTGCCAGCAGGCTGGATTTGATTCGTAACTATGGCTACACCTTC

size: many
J: TRBJ1-1
D: .
V: TRBV30
CDR3: CAWRAGTMNTEAFF
DNA: TGTGCCTGGAGGGCAGGGACAATGAACACTGAAGCTTTCTTT

size: few
J: TRBJ2-7
D: .
V: TRBV6-5
CDR3: CASPGVGSSYEQYF
DNA: TGTGCCAGCCCAGGCGTAGGCAGCTCCTACGAGCAGTACTTC

size: few
J: TRBJ2-1
D: .
V: TRBV5-5
CDR3: CASSLSSIKQFF
DNA: TGTGCCAGCAGCTTGAGTTCCATAAAACAGTTCTTC

size: many
J: TRBJ1-4
D: .
V: TRBV12-3/TRBV12-4
CDR3: CASSRAEKLFF
DNA: TGTGCCAGCTCTCGCGCCGAAAAACTGTTTTTT

size: .
J: TRBJ2-7
D: .
V: TRBV3-1
CDR3: CASSQGQTSSHEQYF
DNA: TGTGCCAGCAGCCAGGGCCAGACTAGTTCACACGAGCAGTACTTC

size: .
J: TRBJ1-1
D: .
V: TRBV10-3
CDR3: CAISDRGSMNTEAFF
DNA: TGTGCCATCAGTGATCGGGGGAGCATGAACACTGAAGCTTTCTTT

size: few
J: TRBJ1-2
D: TRBD1
V: TRBV7-8
CDR3: CASSLVRDRDHGYTF
DNA: TGTGCCAGCAGTCTTGTCCGGGACAGGGACCATGGCTACACCTTC

size: .
J: TRBJ1-1
D: .
V: TRBV7-9
CDR3: CASLRWSTAWATEAFF
DNA: TGTGCCAGCCTCCGCTGGAGCACCGCATGGGCCACTGAAGCTTTCTTT

size: few
J: TRBJ2-2
D: TRBD2
V: TRBV7-8
CDR3: CASSLGSGTTPTGELFF
DNA: TGTGCCAGCAGCTTAGGTAGCGGGACAACACCAACCGGGGAGCTGTTTTTT

size: many
J: TRBJ1-2
D: .
V: TRBV2
CDR3: CASSGGNYGYTF
DNA: TGTGCCAGTAGCGGGGGGAACTATGGCTACACCTTC

size: .
J: TRBJ1-1
D: .
V: TRBV4-2
CDR3: CASSPQYCGTEAFF
DNA: TGTGCCAGCAGCCCCCAATACTGCGGTACTGAAGCTTTCTTT

size: many
J: TRBJ1-1
D: TRBD1
V: TRBV11-2
CDR3: CASSPTGWTTEAFF
DNA: TGTGCCAGCAGCCCGACAGGGTGGACCACTGAAGCTTTCTTT

size: .
J: TRBJ1-3
D: .
V: TRBV18
CDR3: CASSPLGTGSGNTIYF
DNA: TGTGCCAGCTCACCCCTAGGGACCGGCTCTGGAAACACCATATATTTT

size: many
J: TRBJ2-3
D: .
V: TRBV15
CDR3: CATSNGVGEGRTDTQYF
DNA: TGTGCCACCAGCAATGGTGTGGGTGAGGGGAGGACAGATACGCAGTATTTT

size: .
J: TRBJ2-7
D: .
V: TRBV5-1
CDR3: CASNPTSGNYEQYF
DNA: TGCGCCAGCAACCCTACCTCGGGCAACTACGAGCAGTACTTC